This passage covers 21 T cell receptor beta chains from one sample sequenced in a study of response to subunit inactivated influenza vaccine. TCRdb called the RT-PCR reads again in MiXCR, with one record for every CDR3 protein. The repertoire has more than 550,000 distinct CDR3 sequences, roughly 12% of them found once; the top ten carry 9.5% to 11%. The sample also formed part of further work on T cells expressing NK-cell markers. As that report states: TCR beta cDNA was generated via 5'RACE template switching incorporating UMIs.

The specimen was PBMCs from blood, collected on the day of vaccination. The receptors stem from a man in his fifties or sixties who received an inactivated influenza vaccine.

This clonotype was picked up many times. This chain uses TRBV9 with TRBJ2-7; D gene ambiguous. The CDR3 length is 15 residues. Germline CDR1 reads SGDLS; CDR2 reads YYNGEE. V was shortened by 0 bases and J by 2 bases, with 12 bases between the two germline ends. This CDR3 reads CASSVGAGPPYEQYF. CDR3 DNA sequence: TGTGCCAGCAGCGTAGGTGCCGGGCCTCCCTACGAGCAGTACTTC.

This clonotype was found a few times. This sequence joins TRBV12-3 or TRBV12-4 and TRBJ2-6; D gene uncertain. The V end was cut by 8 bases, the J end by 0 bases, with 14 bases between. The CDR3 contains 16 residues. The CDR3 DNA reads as TGTGCCAGCTCTTCGGCACTACTCTCTGGGGCCAACGTCCTGACTTTC. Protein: CASSSALLSGANVLTF.

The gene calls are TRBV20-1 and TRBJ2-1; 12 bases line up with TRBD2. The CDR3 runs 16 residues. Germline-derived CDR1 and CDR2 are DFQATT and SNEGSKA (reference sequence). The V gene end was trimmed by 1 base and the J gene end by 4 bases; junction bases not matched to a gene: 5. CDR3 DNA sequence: TGCAGTGCTAGAGGTCTCGGACTAGCGGGGTACAATGAGCAGTTCTTC. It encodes CSARGLGLAGYNEQFF.

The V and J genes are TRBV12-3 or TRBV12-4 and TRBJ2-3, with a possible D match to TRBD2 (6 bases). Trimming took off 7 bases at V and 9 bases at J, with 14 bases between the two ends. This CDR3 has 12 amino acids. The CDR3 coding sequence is TGTGCCAGCACCGGGACTGCGGGAACGCAGTATTTT. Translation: CASTGTAGTQYF.

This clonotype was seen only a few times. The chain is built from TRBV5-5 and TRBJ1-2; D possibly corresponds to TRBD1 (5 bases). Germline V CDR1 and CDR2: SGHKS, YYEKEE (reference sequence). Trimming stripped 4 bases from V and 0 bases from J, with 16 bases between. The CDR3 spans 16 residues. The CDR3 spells CASSPRGPTANYGYTF. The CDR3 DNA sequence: TGTGCCAGCAGCCCTCGGGGCCCGACTGCTAACTATGGCTACACCTTC.

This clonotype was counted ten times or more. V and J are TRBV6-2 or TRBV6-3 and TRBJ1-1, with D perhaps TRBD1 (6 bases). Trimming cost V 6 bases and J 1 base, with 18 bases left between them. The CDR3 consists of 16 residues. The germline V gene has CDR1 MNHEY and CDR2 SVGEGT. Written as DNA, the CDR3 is TGTGCCAGCAGCTCCCCCCTTGGGGGCCCGAACACTGAAGCTTTCTTT. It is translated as CASSSPLGGPNTEAFF.

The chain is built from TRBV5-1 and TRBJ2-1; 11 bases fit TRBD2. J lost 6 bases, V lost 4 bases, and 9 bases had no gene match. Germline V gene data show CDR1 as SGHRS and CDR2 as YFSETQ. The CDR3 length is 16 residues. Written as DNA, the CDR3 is TGCGCCAGCAGCAAGACTAGCGGGATAATCCCCAATGAGCAGTTCTTC. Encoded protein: CASSKTSGIIPNEQFF. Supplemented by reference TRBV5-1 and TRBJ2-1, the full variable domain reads KAGVTQTPRYLIKTRGQQVTLSCSPISGHRSVSWYQQTPGQGLQFLFEYFSETQRNKGNFPGRFSGRQFSNSRSEMNVSTLELGDSALYLCASSKTSGIIPNEQFFGPGTRLTVL.

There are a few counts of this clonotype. The CDR3 loop is CSARDWDRGHDEQYF. CDR3 nucleotide sequence: TGCAGTGCTAGAGATTGGGACAGGGGGCATGACGAGCAGTACTTC. This chain uses TRBV20-1 with TRBJ2-7, with 12 bases fitting TRBD1. The V segment lost 0 bases and the J segment 5 bases; nucleotides outside the gene matches: 5. Germline CDR1 reads DFQATT; CDR2 reads SNEGSKA (reference sequence). The CDR3 totals 15 residues.

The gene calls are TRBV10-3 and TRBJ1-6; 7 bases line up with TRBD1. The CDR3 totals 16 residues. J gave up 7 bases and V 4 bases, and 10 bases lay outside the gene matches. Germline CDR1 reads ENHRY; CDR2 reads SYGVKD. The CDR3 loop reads CAISGGISDRNSPLHF. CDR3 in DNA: TGTGCCATCAGTGGGGGAATTTCGGACAGGAATTCACCCCTCCACTTT.

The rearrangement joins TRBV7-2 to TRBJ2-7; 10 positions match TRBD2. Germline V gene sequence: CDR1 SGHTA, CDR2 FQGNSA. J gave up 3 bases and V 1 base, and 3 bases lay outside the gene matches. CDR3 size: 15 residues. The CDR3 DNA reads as TGTGCCAGCAGCTTAGAACTAGCGGGAAACTACGAGCAGTACTTC. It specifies CASSLELAGNYEQYF.

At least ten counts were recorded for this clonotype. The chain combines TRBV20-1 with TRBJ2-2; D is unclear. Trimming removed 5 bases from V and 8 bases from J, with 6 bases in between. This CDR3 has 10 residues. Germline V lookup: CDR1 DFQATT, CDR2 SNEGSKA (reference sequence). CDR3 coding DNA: TGCAGTGCTCCGGATGGGGAGCTGTTTTTT. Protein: CSAPDGELFF.

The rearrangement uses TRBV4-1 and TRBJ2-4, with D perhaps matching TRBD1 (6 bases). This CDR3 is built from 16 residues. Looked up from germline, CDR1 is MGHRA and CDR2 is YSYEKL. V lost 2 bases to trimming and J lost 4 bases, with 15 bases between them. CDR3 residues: CASSQFLRTAKNIQYF. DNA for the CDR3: TGCGCCAGCAGCCAATTTCTGAGGACAGCTAAAAACATTCAGTACTTC.

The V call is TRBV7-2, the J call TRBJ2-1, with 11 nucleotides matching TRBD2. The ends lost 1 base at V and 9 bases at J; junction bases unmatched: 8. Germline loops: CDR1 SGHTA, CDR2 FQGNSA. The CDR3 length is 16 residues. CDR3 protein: CASSLDSGGALGEQFF. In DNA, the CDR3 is TGTGCCAGCAGCTTAGATAGCGGGGGGGCTTTGGGTGAGCAGTTCTTC.

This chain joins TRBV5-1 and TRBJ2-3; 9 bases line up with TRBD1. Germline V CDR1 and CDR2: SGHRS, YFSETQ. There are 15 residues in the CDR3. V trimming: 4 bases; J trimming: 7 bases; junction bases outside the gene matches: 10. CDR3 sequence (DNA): TGCGCCAGCAGCCCCCGGACAGGGGAAAGGAATACGCAGTATTTT. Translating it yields CASSPRTGERNTQYF.

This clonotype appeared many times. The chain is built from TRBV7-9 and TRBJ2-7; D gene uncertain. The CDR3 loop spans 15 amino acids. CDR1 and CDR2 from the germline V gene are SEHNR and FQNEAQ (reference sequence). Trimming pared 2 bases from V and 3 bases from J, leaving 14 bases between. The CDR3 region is CASSLTVGESYEQYF. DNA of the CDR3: TGTGCCAGCAGCTTAACGGTTGGGGAAAGCTACGAGCAGTACTTC.

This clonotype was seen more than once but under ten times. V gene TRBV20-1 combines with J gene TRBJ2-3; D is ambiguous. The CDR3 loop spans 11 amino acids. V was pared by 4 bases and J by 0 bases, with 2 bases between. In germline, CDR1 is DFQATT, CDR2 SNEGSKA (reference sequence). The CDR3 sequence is CSAISTDTQYF. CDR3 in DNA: TGCAGTGCTATAAGCACAGATACGCAGTATTTT.

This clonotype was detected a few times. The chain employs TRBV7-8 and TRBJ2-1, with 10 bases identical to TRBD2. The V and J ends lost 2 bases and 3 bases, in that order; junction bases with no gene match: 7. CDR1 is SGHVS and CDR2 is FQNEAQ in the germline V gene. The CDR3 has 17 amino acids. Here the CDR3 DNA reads TGTGCCAGCAGCTTACGTAGCGGGGGGCCAAGCTACAATGAGCAGTTCTTC. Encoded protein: CASSLRSGGPSYNEQFF.

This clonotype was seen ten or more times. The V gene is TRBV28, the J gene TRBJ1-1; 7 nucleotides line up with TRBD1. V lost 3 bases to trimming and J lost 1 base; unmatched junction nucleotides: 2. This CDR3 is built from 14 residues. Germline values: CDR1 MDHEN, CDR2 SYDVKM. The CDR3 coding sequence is TGTGCCAGCAGTTTGGGACAGAGGAACACTGAAGCTTTCTTT. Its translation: CASSLGQRNTEAFF.

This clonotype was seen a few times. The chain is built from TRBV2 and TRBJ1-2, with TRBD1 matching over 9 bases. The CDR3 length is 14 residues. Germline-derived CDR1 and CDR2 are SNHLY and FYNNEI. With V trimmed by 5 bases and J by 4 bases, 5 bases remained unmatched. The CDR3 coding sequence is TGTGCCAGCAGTATGGGGACAGGGTCCTATGGCTACACCTTC. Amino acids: CASSMGTGSYGYTF.

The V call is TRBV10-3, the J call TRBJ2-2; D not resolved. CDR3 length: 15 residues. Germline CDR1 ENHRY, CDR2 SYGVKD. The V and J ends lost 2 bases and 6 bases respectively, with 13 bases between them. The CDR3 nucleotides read TGTGCCATCAGTGAGGGCCCTGGGGTGTCCGGGGAGCTGTTTTTT. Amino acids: CAISEGPGVSGELFF.

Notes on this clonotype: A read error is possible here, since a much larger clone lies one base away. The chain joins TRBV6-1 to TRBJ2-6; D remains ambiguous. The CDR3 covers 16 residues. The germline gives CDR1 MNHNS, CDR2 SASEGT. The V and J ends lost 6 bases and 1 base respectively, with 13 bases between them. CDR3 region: CASSPRVLSGANVLTF. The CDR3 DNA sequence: TGTGCCAGCAGCCCAAGGGTCTTATCTGGGGCCAACGTCCTGACTTTC.